This record concerns one TCR beta chain sequence. This clonotype turned up a few times. Its recognized antigen is unknown. One base away there is no much larger clone; base qualities are not given. The data are from a study of T-cell reconstitution after alpha-beta-depleted transplantation in children (dated by TCRdb to 2016 to 2017). For the study in its entirety: The study quantitatively tracked T-cell immune reconstitution after TCRalphabeta/CD19-depleted allogeneic hematopoietic cell transplantation in children using TCR repertoire profiling.

The CDR3 numbers 14 residues from cysteine through phenylalanine. CDR3 DNA only is kept here, 42 bases in frame from base 1. V loses 8 bases at its end and J loses 4 bases; junction bases beyond the gene matches: 9. The germline V gene gives CDR1 as MDHEN and CDR2 as SYDVKM. Library preparation was by PCR. Sequencing used an Illumina HiSeq 2500. Molecular barcoding was employed in the preparation of TCR libraries, with unique molecular identifiers being used to normalize TCRbeta repertoire quantification. TCRdb trimmed the raw reads at Q25, called clones with MiXCR and kept productive beta chains. Each entry merges the rows of one CDR3 protein and shows their most common DNA and genes. A total of about 370,000 distinct CDR3 sequences appear in this sample, around 21% of them only once. The ten most abundant clones make up over 3.5% of the sample.

This TCR came from a human donor who donated a stem cell graft to a child with acute myeloid leukemia. The sequence joins TRBV28 to TRBJ2-7, with 9 middle bases fitting TRBD1. This material consisted of PBMCs from the stem cell graft donor, taken from the stem cell graft. The DNA sequence reads TGTGCCAGCGACCCCGGGACAGGGTTGTACGAGCAGTACTTC. Its product reads: CASDPGTGLYEQYF.